Listed here is a single TCR beta chain. The data originate from a study of cytomegalovirus exposure and HLA in healthy donors. CDR1 is MDHEN, CDR2 SYDVKM, per germline. Trimming shortened V by 2 bases and J by 2 bases, and 6 bases separated the two germline ends. The CDR3 is made up of 13 amino acids. A multiplex PCR was run with 60 Vbeta primers and 13 Jbeta primers. The protocol was immunoSEQ multiplex PCR, while the TCRdb copy is restricted to in-frame clones and leaves out a portion. In the table there are about 140,000 clones, roughly 77% of which are singletons. The receptor comes from a young man in good health and CMV-seronegative. The chain carries TRBV28 and TRBJ1-2; D is unresolved. The sample taken for sequencing was PBMCs. The CDR3 region is CASSLGQNYGYTF. The CDR3 DNA follows: TGTGCCAGCAGTTTAGGTCAGAACTATGGCTACACCTTC.